A single sample is the source of the 12 T cell receptor beta chains below, sequenced in a study of blood T cell repertoires in COVID-19. Libraries were prepared by immunoSEQ multiplex PCR; TCRdb keeps only in-frame clonotypes and omits some of them. The sample carries some 200,000 clones, 80% to 85% recorded once. Sequenced material: peripheral blood. These receptors were obtained from a woman aged 25 to 39 who had recovered from COVID-19.

V usage is TRBV30 and J usage is TRBJ1-2, with a possible D match to TRBD1 (6 bases). The ends were cut back, 0 bases at V and 8 bases at J, with 13 bases in the middle. CDR1 and CDR2 from the germline V gene are GTSNPN and SVGIG (reference sequence). The CDR3 is 13 amino acids. The CDR3 loop is CAWSVLTGQGYTF. CDR3 bases: TGTGCCTGGAGTGTACTAACAGGGCAGGGCTACACCTTC. The full variable domain, its missing parts supplied by reference TRBV30 and TRBJ1-2, is SQTIHQWPATLVQPVGSPLSLECTVEGTSNPNLYWYRQAAGRGLQLLFYSVGIGQISSEVPQNLSASRPQDRQFILSSKKLLLSDSGFYLCAWSVLTGQGYTFGSGTRLTVV.

The chain couples TRBV29-1 to TRBJ1-2, with D maybe TRBD1 (5 bases). Germline V lookup: CDR1 SQVTM, CDR2 ANQGSEA. V lost 7 bases, J lost 12 bases, and 18 bases lay in between. The CDR3 covers 11 residues. CDR3 coding DNA: TGCAGCGCTCAACACCAGGGTGACAACACCTTC. Translated: CSAQHQGDNTF.

V gene TRBV3-1 (or the pseudogene TRBV3-2) combines with J gene TRBJ1-6; D perhaps matches TRBD1 (5 bases). V was pared by 1 base and J by 11 bases, with 12 bases between. The germline CDR1 and CDR2 sequences are LGHDT and YNNKEL (reference sequence). The CDR3 sequence is 14 residues long. This CDR3 is CASSQASGETPLHF. CDR3 DNA: TGTGCCAGCAGCCAAGCCTCGGGGGAGACACCCCTCCACTTT.

In DNA, the CDR3 is TGTGCCTGGGCCCAGGGGGTGACCGGGGAGCTGTTTTTT. Residues: CAWAQGVTGELFF. The rearrangement joins TRBV30 to TRBJ2-2; 7 positions agree with TRBD1. Germline V CDR1 and CDR2: GTSNPN, SVGIG (reference sequence). V lost 5 bases to trimming and J lost 5 bases; unmatched junction nucleotides: 5. CDR3 length: 13 amino acids. Complete variable domain (other parts from reference TRBV30 and TRBJ2-2): SQTIHQWPATLVQPVGSPLSLECTVEGTSNPNLYWYRQAAGRGLQLLFYSVGIGQISSEVPQNLSASRPQDRQFILSSKKLLLSDSGFYLCAWAQGVTGELFFGEGSRLTVL.

This clone was detected once. The genes are TRBV5-1 and TRBJ2-3; a possible D gene is TRBD2 (5 bases). The V gene's germline CDR1 is SGHRS and CDR2 YFSETQ. Trimming took off 0 bases at V and 3 bases at J, with 8 bases between the two ends. The CDR3 length is 14 residues. The CDR3 protein is CASSLVEGTDTQYF. The DNA for the CDR3 is TGCGCCAGCAGCTTGGTAGAGGGAACAGATACGCAGTATTTT.

The chain is built from TRBV5-6 and TRBJ1-6; D is unclear. CDR1 SGHDT and CDR2 YYEEEE come from the germline V gene. V lost 7 bases and J lost 10, with 12 bases in between. This CDR3 contains 12 residues. CDR3 protein: CASGGSGSPLHF. In DNA form, the CDR3 reads TGTGCCAGCGGAGGAAGTGGGTCACCCCTCCACTTT.

This rearrangement joins TRBV7-2 to TRBJ2-1, with 7 bases lining up with TRBD2. The CDR3 is made up of 16 amino acids. Germline V lookup: CDR1 SGHTA, CDR2 FQGNSA. V was clipped by 3 bases and J by 5 bases; unmatched bases: 10. The CDR3 reads CASSFYALGLDNEQFF. The CDR3 coding sequence is TGTGCCAGCAGCTTTTACGCCCTCGGACTAGACAATGAGCAGTTCTTC.

The rearrangement links TRBV4-2 to TRBJ2-2; the D is unclear. The CDR3 covers 15 residues. Germline CDR1 LGHNA, CDR2 YNFKEQ. V lost 0 bases to trimming and J lost 2 bases, with 7 bases between them. The CDR3 sequence is CASSQEPLNTGELFF. As DNA, the CDR3 is TGTGCCAGCAGCCAAGAACCTCTAAACACCGGGGAGCTGTTTTTT.

The chain uses TRBV27 and TRBJ2-7; D may be TRBD1 (6 bases). Looked up from germline, CDR1 is MNHEY and CDR2 is SMNVEV (reference sequence). The CDR3 length is 17 residues. V lost 2 bases to trimming and J lost 0 bases, with 17 bases between them. The CDR3 reads CASSLTAGDVRSYEQYF. In DNA form, the CDR3 reads TGTGCCAGCAGTTTAACGGCAGGGGACGTCCGCTCCTACGAGCAGTACTTC.

This clone showed up just once. The V call is TRBV18, the J call TRBJ1-2; 8 positions match TRBD1. This CDR3 contains 15 residues. The junction had 6 bases not matched to a gene; V was cut back by 2 bases and J by 4 bases. Germline CDR1 KGHSH, CDR2 LQKENI. Written as DNA, the CDR3 is TGTGCCAGCTCACCATGGGTACAGGGGGGCTATGGCTACACCTTC. Translation: CASSPWVQGGYGYTF.

The chain has TRBV5-1 and TRBJ1-4; D unresolved. Looked up from germline, CDR1 is SGHRS and CDR2 is YFSETQ. V lost 0 bases to trimming and J lost 4 bases, with 4 bases between them. The CDR3 contains 13 residues. CDR3 bases: TGCGCCAGCAGCTTGGGTCTTAATGAAAAACTGTTTTTT. It encodes CASSLGLNEKLFF. Together with reference TRBV5-1 and TRBJ1-4, the CDR3 gives the full variable domain: KAGVTQTPRYLIKTRGQQVTLSCSPISGHRSVSWYQQTPGQGLQFLFEYFSETQRNKGNFPGRFSGRQFSNSRSEMNVSTLELGDSALYLCASSLGLNEKLFFGSGTQLSVL.

The chain combines TRBV2 with TRBJ1-6; D is perhaps TRBD1 (5 bases). The length of the CDR3 is 15 residues. Germline assignment: CDR1 SNHLY and CDR2 FYNNEI. Trimming stripped 2 bases from V and 9 bases from J, with 14 bases between. The CDR3 DNA reads TGTGCCAGCAGTGAACAAACGGGGGGAGGTTCACCCCTCCACTTT. It specifies CASSEQTGGGSPLHF.